The text below deals with one T cell receptor (beta chain). Its antigen is unknown. Deep-level assay runs were performed. Measured with immunoSEQ multiplex PCR; TCRdb has only the in-frame clones, and not every one. The sample has some 650,000 clones; more than 95% are singletons. These data belong to a study of shared clonotypes between healthy human individuals. The V gene lost 1 base and the J gene lost 1 base, with 4 bases spanning the gap. The CDR3 loop spans 13 amino acids. CDR1 SGHVS and CDR2 FNYEAQ come from the germline V gene. Regarding the study as a whole: Some naive CD4 clonotypes, approximately 4.5%, turned up in common across four donors. Memory subsets generally showed smaller estimated richness than naive subsets did. It was only blood that was sampled, and tissue repertoires likely differ.

The sequencing input was naive CD4+ T cells sorted from blood. Specified subset: CD45RA+ positively selected. This sequence joins TRBV7-6 and TRBJ1-1; D unclear. This receptor was taken from a woman in her thirties in good health. For the CDR3, the DNA is TGTGCCAGCAGCTTAGACACGAACACTGAAGCTTTCTTT. This codes for CASSLDTNTEAFF.